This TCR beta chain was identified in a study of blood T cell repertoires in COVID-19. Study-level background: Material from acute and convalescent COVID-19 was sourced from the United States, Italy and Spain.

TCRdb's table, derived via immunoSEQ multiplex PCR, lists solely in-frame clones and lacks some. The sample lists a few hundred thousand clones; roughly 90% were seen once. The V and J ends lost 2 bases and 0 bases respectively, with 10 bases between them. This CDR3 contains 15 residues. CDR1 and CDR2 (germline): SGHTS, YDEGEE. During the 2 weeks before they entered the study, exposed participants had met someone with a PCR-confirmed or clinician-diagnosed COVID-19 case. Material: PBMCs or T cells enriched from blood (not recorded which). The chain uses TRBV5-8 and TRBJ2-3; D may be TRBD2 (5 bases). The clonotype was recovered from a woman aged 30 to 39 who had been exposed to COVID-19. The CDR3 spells CASSFGLLSTDTQYF. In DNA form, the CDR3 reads TGTGCCAGCAGCTTTGGACTCCTTAGCACAGATACGCAGTATTTT.